This entry lists 7 T cell receptor beta chains sequenced from one sample in a study of cytomegalovirus exposure and HLA in healthy donors. PCR employed 60 Vbeta and 13 Jbeta primers. Profiling relied on immunoSEQ multiplex PCR, and the TCRdb table lists in-frame clones only, not all of them. This sample has 150,000 to 200,000 clones, with approximately 84% found just once. Sequencing was done on a sample of PBMCs. These receptors were taken from a girl aged 5-17 years in good health and CMV-seropositive.

This chain links TRBV5-6 with TRBJ1-6; possibly TRBD1 for D (5 bases). This CDR3 is built from 17 residues. Germline V gives CDR1 SGHDT, CDR2 YYEEEE. V lost 0 bases and J lost 8, with 18 bases in between. The CDR3 nucleotides read TGTGCCAGCAGCTTGGGCCTGCGGGGCGCGGGCGATTCACCCCTCCACTTT. The encoded protein is CASSLGLRGAGDSPLHF.

The chain is built from TRBV14 and TRBJ2-7; TRBD2 is a possible D gene (6 bases). The CDR3 extends over 19 amino acids. Germline CDR1 is SGHDN and CDR2 is FVKESK. V was shortened by 0 bases and J by 3 bases, with 24 bases between the two germline ends. CDR3 loop: CASSQEIGNGGYTVYEQYF. CDR3 DNA: TGTGCCAGCAGCCAAGAAATCGGTAATGGGGGGTACACAGTCTACGAGCAGTACTTC.

This chain links TRBV2 with TRBJ1-1; TRBD1 is a possible D gene (6 bases). The germline CDR1 and CDR2 sequences are SNHLY and FYNNEI. The CDR3 loop spans 13 amino acids. V lost 7 bases to trimming and J lost 7 bases, with 16 bases between them. CDR3 in DNA: TGTGCCAGCAAGGGGTGGACAGAATTTGAAGCTTTCTTT. It is translated as CASKGWTEFEAFF.

The DNA for the CDR3 is TGCGCCAGCAGCCGAACTGGACAGGCTGCCTCTGGAAACACCATATATTTT. Its translation: CASSRTGQAASGNTIYF. V and J are TRBV5-1 and TRBJ1-3; the match to TRBD1 covers 7 bases. This CDR3 has 17 residues. Germline V gives CDR1 SGHRS, CDR2 YFSETQ. The junction had 10 bases not matched to a gene; V was cut back by 4 bases and J by 0 bases.

This clone was detected once. The chain has TRBV14 and TRBJ1-4; D might be TRBD1 (6 bases). Germline V lookup: CDR1 SGHDN, CDR2 FVKESK. Trimming stripped 0 bases from V and 5 bases from J, with 13 bases between. The CDR3 is 16 residues long. The CDR3 protein is CASSQDMGATNEKLFF. The CDR3 nucleotides are TGTGCCAGCAGCCAAGATATGGGGGCGACAAATGAAAAACTGTTTTTT.

For the CDR3, the DNA is TGTGCCACCAGCTCCGAGGGGCAGGGGGTTAATTCACCCCTCCACTTT. It translates to CATSSEGQGVNSPLHF. The rearrangement links TRBV15 to TRBJ1-6; TRBD1 matches 7 bases. Trimming took 5 bases from V and 6 from J; bases not matched to a gene: 10. This CDR3 is built from 16 residues. CDR1 is LNHNV, CDR2 YYDKDF, per germline (reference sequence).

This clone was seen a single time. V and J are TRBV18 and TRBJ1-1; 8 bases map to TRBD1. V trimming: 3 bases; J trimming: 0 bases; junction bases outside the gene matches: 3. CDR1 is KGHSH, CDR2 LQKENI, per germline. This CDR3 is built from 15 residues. The CDR3 loop reads CASSPKGQVNTEAFF. In DNA form, the CDR3 reads TGTGCCAGCTCACCCAAGGGACAGGTGAACACTGAAGCTTTCTTT.